The 3 T cell receptor beta chains given below trace back to one sample, sequenced in a study of T cell clonotyping in hematopoietic cell transplantation. Here immunoSEQ multiplex PCR was the method, and the copy in TCRdb shows in-frame clones only, minus some. The repertoire has 17,000 or so clones, about nine tenths of them found once; the top ten carry 5% to 6%. The specimen sequenced was peripheral blood mononuclear cells. The receptors stem from a man in his forties in good health. Some clones in this sample may be carry-over from other donors' samples.

V usage is TRBV7-3 and J usage is TRBJ1-2; D is undetermined. The germline gives CDR1 SGHTA, CDR2 FQGTGA. The CDR3 loop spans 13 amino acids. V shed 4 bases and J shed 4 bases, with 10 bases lying between them. The CDR3 DNA reads TGTGCCAGCAGCTCCGCAGGCGGCTATGGCTACACCTTC. This encodes CASSSAGGYGYTF.

This clone was found once. The chain carries TRBV9 and TRBJ2-7, with 10 positions matching TRBD1. CDR1 SGDLS and CDR2 YYNGEE come from the germline V gene. The CDR3 sequence is 13 residues long. Trimming cost V 4 bases and J 7 bases; bases outside gene matches: 5. The CDR3 nucleotides are TGTGCCAGCAGCTCGGGACAGGGGATGGAGCAGTACTTC. It yields the protein CASSSGQGMEQYF.

This clone occurred once. The chain is built from TRBV6-1 and TRBJ2-5; 12 nucleotides align to TRBD2. The CDR3 has 18 amino acids. V lost 4 bases, J lost 5 bases, and 14 bases stayed unmatched. Germline CDR1 MNHNS, CDR2 SASEGT. The CDR3 sequence is CASSADFGLAGRRETQYF. CDR3 DNA: TGTGCCAGCAGTGCCGATTTTGGACTAGCGGGACGGAGGGAGACCCAGTACTTC.